A selection of T cell receptor beta chains follows, all from one sample in a study of blood T cell repertoires in COVID-19. Profiling relied on immunoSEQ multiplex PCR, and the TCRdb table lists in-frame clones only, not all of them. The sample lists about 200,000 clones; around 90% were seen once. The sequenced sample was peripheral blood. The receptor set was obtained from a man aged 55 to 69 with acute or convalescent COVID-19. CDR3s include the opening cysteine and the closing phenylalanine or tryptophan. Each record gives: V gene, CDR3 protein.

TRBV4-3 CASSQVPGNLNTEAFF
TRBV5-5 CASSLDPDRVSGNTIYF
TRBV28 CASSPAGTVAPEQYF
TRBV3-1/TRBV3-2 CAVAPGGTSGNTIYF
TRBV5-8 CASSLAMGVAKNIQYF
TRBV7-3 CASSSFGLAGNTGELFF
TRBV10-3 CAISELSPRTEAFF
TRBV7-2 CASSLNPAGRGLANEKLFF
TRBV21-1 CALRRGASYNEQFF
TRBV9 CASSVVGSSETQYF
TRBV2 CASSEIRTGVEPQHF
TRBV28 CASSLSTSPLHF
TRBV12-3/TRBV12-4 CASSLGTGQYF
TRBV24-1 CATSDPGFETQYF
TRBV28 CASSLGGSMAFF
TRBV7-9 CASSPGQGTDTQYF
TRBV4-2 CASSQGLAGDTTYTDTQYF
TRBV4-1 CASSREGGYTDTQYF